Below, one T cell receptor beta chain is given with its context. Measured with immunoSEQ multiplex PCR; TCRdb has only the in-frame clones, and not every one. Of around 43,000 clones in the sample, about 89% were seen once. The sample is drawn from a study of Tregs in tolerant kidney transplant recipients. Germline V gene lookup returns CDR1 KGHSH and CDR2 LQKENI. This CDR3 contains 16 residues. Trimming shortened V by 3 bases and J by 4 bases, and 17 bases separated the two germline ends. Unstimulated regulatory T cells (CD4+CD25+CD127-), CD4+CD25- non-regulatory cells, CD4 and CD8 cells were FACS-sorted from thawed PBMCs.

This chain joins TRBV18 and TRBJ2-3, with D maybe TRBD2 (6 bases). The clonotype was recovered from a human donor in good health. The sample comprised Tregs from blood. The DNA for the CDR3 is TGTGCCAGCTCACCCTCGGCCCTAGCGACCGCAGATACGCAGTATTTT. Its translation: CASSPSALATADTQYF.